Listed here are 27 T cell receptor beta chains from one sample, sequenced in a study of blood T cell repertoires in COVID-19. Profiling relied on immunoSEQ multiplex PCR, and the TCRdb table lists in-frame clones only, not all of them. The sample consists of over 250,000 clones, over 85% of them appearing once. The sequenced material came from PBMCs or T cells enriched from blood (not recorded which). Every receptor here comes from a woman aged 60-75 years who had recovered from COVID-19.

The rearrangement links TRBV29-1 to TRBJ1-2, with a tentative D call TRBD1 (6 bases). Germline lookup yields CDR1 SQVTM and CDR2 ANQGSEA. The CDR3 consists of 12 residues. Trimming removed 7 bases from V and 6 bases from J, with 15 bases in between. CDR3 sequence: CSARTGTHGYTF. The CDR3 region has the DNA TGCAGCGCCCGAACAGGGACCCATGGCTACACCTTC.

The CDR3 loop reads CASSFQGEKLFF. Written as DNA, the CDR3 is TGTGCCAGCAGCTTTCAGGGAGAAAAACTGTTTTTT. The J gene is TRBJ1-4, the V gene TRBV11-2; a weak D match, TRBD1 (5 bases). Germline CDR1 reads SGHAT; CDR2 reads FQNNGV. The CDR3 runs 12 residues. V lost 3 bases, J lost 8 bases, and 7 bases lay in between.

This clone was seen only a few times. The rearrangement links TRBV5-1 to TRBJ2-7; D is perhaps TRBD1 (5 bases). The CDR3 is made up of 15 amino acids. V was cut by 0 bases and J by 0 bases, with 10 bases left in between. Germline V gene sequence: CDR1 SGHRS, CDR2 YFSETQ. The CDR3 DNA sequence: TGCGCCAGCAGCTTGGGACAGATTTTCTCCTACGAGCAGTACTTC. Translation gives CASSLGQIFSYEQYF.

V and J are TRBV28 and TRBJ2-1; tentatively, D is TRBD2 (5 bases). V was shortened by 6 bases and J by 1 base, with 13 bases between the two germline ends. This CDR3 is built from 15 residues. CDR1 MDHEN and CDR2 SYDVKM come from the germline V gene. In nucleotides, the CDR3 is TGTGCCAGCAGACCAGAACTAGGTTCCTACAATGAGCAGTTCTTC. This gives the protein CASRPELGSYNEQFF.

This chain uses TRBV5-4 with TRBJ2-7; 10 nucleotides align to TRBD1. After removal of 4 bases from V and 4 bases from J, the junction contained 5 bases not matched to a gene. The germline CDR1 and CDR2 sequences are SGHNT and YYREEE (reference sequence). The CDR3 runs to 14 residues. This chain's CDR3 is CASSPTGGRYEQYF. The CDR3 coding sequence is TGTGCCAGCAGCCCGACAGGGGGCAGGTACGAGCAGTACTTC.

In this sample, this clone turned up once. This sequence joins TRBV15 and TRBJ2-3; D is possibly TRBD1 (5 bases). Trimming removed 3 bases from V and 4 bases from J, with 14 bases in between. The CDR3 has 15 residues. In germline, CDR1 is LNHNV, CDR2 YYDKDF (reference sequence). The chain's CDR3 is CATSRAGSTADTQYF. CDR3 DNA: TGTGCCACCAGCAGGGCAGGGTCAACGGCAGATACGCAGTATTTT.

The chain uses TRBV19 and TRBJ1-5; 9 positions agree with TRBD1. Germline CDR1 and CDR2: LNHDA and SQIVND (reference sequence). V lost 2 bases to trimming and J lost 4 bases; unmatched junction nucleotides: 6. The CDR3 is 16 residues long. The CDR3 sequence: CASSISHRGLNQPQHF. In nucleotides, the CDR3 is TGTGCCAGTAGTATATCCCACAGGGGGCTTAATCAGCCCCAGCATTTT.

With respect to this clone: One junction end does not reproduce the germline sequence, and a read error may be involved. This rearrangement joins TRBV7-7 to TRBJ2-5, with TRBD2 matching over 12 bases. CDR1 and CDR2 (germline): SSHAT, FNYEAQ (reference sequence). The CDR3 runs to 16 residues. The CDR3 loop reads CASSFQTSGGWETQYF. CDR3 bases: TGTGCTAGCAGCTTCCAGACTAGCGGGGGTTGGGAGACCCAGTACTTC.

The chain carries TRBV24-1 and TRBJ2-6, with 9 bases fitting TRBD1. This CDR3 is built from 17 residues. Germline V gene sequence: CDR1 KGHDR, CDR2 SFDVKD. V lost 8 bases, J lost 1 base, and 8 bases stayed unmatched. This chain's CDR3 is CATMGGQGKSGANVLTF. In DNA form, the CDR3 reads TGTGCCACCATGGGGGGACAGGGCAAATCTGGGGCCAACGTCCTGACTTTC.

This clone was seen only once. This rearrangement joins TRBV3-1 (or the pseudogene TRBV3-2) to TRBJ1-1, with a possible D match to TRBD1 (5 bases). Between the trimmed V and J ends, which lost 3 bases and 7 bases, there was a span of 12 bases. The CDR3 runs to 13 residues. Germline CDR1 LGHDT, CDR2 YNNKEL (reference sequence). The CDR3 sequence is CASSQLGRGEAFF. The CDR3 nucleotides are TGTGCCAGCAGCCAGTTGGGGAGGGGTGAAGCTTTCTTT.

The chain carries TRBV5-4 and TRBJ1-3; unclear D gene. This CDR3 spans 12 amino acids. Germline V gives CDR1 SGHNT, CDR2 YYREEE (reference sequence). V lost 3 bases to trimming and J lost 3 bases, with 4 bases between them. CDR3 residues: CASSYSGNTIYF. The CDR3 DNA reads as TGTGCCAGCAGCTACAGTGGAAACACCATATATTTT. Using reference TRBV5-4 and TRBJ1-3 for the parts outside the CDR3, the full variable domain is ETGVTQSPTHLIKTRGQQVTLRCSSQSGHNTVSWYQQALGQGPQFIFQYYREEENGRGNFPPRFSGLQFPNYSSELNVNALELDDSALYLCASSYSGNTIYFGEGSWLTVV.

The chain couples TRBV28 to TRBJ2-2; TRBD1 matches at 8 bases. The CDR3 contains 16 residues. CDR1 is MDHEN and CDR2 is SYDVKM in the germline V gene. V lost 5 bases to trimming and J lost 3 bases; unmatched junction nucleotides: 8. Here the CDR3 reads CASSPPRQGYTGELFF. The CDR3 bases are TGTGCCAGCAGTCCACCCCGACAGGGGTACACCGGGGAGCTGTTTTTT.

The DNA of the CDR3 is TGTGCCAGCAGTTTATGGCCGGGGGCGGGAGAGGTAGATACGCAGTATTTT. It is translated as CASSLWPGAGEVDTQYF. The J gene is TRBJ2-3, the V gene TRBV28, with a weak D call TRBD2 (7 bases). The CDR3 is made up of 17 amino acids. V shed 0 bases and J shed 5 bases, with 18 bases lying between them. Germline V gene sequence: CDR1 MDHEN, CDR2 SYDVKM.

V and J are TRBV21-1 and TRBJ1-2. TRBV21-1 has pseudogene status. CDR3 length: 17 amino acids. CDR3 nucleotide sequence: TGTGCCAGCAGCAAGACCCCGTCCGACTCAGCTAACTATGGCTACACCTTC. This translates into CASSKTPSDSANYGYTF.

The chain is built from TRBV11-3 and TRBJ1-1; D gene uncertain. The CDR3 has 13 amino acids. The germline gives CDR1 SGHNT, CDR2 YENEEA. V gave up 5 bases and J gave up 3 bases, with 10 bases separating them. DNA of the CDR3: TGTGCCAGCAGCCACGACCGGGACACTGAAGCTTTCTTT. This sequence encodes CASSHDRDTEAFF.

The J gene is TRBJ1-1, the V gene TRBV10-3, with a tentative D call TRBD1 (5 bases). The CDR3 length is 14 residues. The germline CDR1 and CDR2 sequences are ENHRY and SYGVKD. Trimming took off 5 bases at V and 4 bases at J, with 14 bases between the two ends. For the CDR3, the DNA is TGTGCCATCAGTTTCACAGGATCTGGCACTGAAGCTTTCTTT. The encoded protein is CAISFTGSGTEAFF.

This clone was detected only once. The CDR3 is CASRRGDTQYF. The DNA for the CDR3 is TGTGCCAGCAGGCGGGGAGATACGCAGTATTTT. The chain uses TRBV27 and TRBJ2-3, with D perhaps matching TRBD2 (6 bases). With 6 bases removed from V and 5 bases from J, the gap between germline ends came to 6 bases. The V gene's germline CDR1 is MNHEY and CDR2 SMNVEV (reference sequence). The CDR3 loop spans 11 amino acids.

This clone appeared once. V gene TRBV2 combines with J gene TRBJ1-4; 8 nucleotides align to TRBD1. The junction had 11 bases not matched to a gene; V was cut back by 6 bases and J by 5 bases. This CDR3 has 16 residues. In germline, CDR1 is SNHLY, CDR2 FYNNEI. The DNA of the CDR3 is TGTGCCAGCAGCCGCGATGGGGGACAGGCGAATGAAAAACTGTTTTTT. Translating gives CASSRDGGQANEKLFF.

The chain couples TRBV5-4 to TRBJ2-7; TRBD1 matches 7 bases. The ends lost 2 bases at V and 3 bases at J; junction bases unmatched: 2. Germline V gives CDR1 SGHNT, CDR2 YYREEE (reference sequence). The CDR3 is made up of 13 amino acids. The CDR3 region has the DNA TGTGCCAGCAGCTTCGGACAGGTCTACGAGCAGTACTTC. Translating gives CASSFGQVYEQYF. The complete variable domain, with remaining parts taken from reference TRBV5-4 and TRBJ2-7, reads ETGVTQSPTHLIKTRGQQVTLRCSSQSGHNTVSWYQQALGQGPQFIFQYYREEENGRGNFPPRFSGLQFPNYSSELNVNALELDDSALYLCASSFGQVYEQYFGPGTRLTVT.

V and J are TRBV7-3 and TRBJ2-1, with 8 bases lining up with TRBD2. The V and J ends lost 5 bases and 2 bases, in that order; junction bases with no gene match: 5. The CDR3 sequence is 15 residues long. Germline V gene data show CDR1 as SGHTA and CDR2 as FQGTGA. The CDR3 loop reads CASSPQAGAYNEQFF. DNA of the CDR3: TGTGCCAGCAGCCCCCAAGCGGGAGCCTACAATGAGCAGTTCTTC.

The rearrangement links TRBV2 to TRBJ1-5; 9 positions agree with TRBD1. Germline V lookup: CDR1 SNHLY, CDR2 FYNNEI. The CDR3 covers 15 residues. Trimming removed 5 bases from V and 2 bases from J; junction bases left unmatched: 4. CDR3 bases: TGTGCCAGCAGTATGTGGACAGGGGGCAATCAGCCCCAGCATTTT. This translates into CASSMWTGGNQPQHF.

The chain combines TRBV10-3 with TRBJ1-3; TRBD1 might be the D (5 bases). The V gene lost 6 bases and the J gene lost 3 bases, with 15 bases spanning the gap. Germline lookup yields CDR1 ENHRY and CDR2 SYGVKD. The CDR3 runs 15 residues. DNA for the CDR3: TGTGCCATCAGGGGGGACGTCGGGGGTGGAAACACCATATATTTT. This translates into CAIRGDVGGGNTIYF.

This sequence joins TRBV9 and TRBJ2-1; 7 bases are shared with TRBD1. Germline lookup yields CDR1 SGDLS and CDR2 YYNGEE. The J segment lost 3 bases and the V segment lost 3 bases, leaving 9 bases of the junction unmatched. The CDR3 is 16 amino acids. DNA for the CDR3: TGTGCCAGCAGCGGTCCCGGGGACAGACTCTACAATGAGCAGTTCTTC. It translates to CASSGPGDRLYNEQFF.

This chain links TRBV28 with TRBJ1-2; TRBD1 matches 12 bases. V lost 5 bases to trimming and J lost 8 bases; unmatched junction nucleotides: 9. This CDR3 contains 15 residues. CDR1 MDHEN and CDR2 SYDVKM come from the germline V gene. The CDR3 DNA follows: TGTGCCAGCAGTCCCATTGGGACAGGGGGCGTAGGCTACACCTTC. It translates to CASSPIGTGGVGYTF.

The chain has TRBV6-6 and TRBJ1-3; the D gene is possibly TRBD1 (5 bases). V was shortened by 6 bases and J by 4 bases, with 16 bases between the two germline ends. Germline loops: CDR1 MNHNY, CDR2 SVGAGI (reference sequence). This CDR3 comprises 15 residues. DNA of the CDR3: TGTGCCAGCAGCCCACCCGGGGGAGCAGGAAACACCATATATTTT. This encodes CASSPPGGAGNTIYF.

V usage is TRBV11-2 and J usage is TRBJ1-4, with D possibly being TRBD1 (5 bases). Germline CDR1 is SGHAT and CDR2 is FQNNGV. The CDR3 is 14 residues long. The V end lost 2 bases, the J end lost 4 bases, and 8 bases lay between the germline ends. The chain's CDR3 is CASSLQGINEKLFF. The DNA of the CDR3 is TGTGCCAGCAGCTTACAGGGTATTAATGAAAAACTGTTTTTT.

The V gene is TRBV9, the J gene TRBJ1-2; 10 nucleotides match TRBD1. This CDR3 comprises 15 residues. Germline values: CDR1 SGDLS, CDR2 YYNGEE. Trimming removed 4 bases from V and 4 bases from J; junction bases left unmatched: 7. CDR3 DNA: TGTGCCAGCAGCTTTTCGGGACAGGGGTCCTATGGCTACACCTTC. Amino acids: CASSFSGQGSYGYTF.